The source of this T cell receptor beta chain is a study of immune aging and cytomegalovirus after organ transplant (dated by TCRdb to the early 2020s). Regarding the complete study: Three-drug immunosuppression with prednisone, tacrolimus, and mycophenolate was given to all transplant recipients. Beyond this particular receptor, the publication reports: Since the sequencing data did not include a CD57 measurement, a conservative gene-based definition of aging was used in its place. Post-transplant increases in aged-phenotype cells were observed regardless of clone size, following viremia and occurring earlier in large clones (days 200-264) than in small clones. TEMRA cells made up a larger share of large clones, and the seven largest clones (around 1,900 cells) gained aged and TEMRA cells while losing TCM cells.

This clonotype has a count of ten or more. The target of this receptor is not known. It has no much larger one-base neighbor in the sample; base qualities were not kept. Receptor amplification or capture employed single-cell sequencing. TCRdb records Illumina NovaSeq 6000 as the sequencer. The BD Rhapsody Targeted mRNA and AbSeq Reagent Kit, in a microwell format, was used for cell capture and library preparation. The libraries included TCR, sample tags, AbSeq, and targeted mRNA from the Human T-Cell Expression Panel, along with custom TOX and TOX2 primers. Sequencing of the libraries was done on an Illumina NovaSeq. Per the authors' processing: The analysis covered approximately 9,900 cells in total, of which 7,000 to 8,500 were CD8 T cells and around 4,900 were CD8 T cells with an identifiable TCR CDR3. Raw data were processed with the BD Rhapsody Targeted Analysis Pipeline with V(D)J processing on the Seven Bridges Genomics platform. Quality control, Sample Tag demultiplexing with Lex-BDSMK, clone identification with VDJ Explorer, and Seurat clustering were all done in SeqGeq 1.6.0. Clones comprising <1% of CD8 T cells were considered non-expanded; clones comprising >2.5% of the sample were considered clonal expansions. TCRdb reran the public reads through fastp at Q25 and MiXCR, keeping productive beta chains. Every entry covers one CDR3 protein and lists the most common genes and DNA from its rows. TCRdb, not the authors, supplied the V and J calls. Here the sample has about 21,000 distinct CDR3 sequences; just over 35% occur a single time. The ten biggest clones cover less than 30% of the sample.

The time point label, read with the paper, signifies: five sample-tagged time points from pre-transplant (day -1) to day 368 post-transplant, pooled. After thawing, PBMC were stimulated with a CMV IE-1 overlapping peptide library for over 9 hours, with no transport inhibitors added. After thawing, cells rested overnight before stimulation in R10 medium with CD28/CD49d costimulation. The IE-1 peptide library consisted of 15-amino-acid peptides overlapping by 11 amino acids. Each time point was barcoded using BD Single-Cell Multiplexing Kit Sample Tags, after which the barcoded samples were pooled and stained with oligo-conjugated anti-CD45RA plus sorting antibodies. A BD FACSAria III was used to sort CMV-responsive CD8+CD137+ and CD4+CD154+ T cells at 4-way purity. EDTA vacutainers were used to collect blood, which was then processed with a Ficoll gradient within 1-24 hours. V is cut back by 0 bases and J by 3 bases, with 7 bases in the junction unmatched. CDR1 and CDR2 are read off the germline V gene (reference sequence) as LGHDT and YNNKEL. The CDR3 starts with the cysteine, ends with the phenylalanine, and has 16 residues. Kept here is only the CDR3 DNA, which spans 48 bases and is read in frame from base 1.

The sequence is built from TRBV3-1 and TRBJ2-7; the central 8 bases match TRBD2. This sample comprised CMV peptide-activated CD4+ and CD8+ T cells sorted from blood, obtained at five time points, pooled. The sample's cell subset or site label is to be understood as: sorted CD8+CD137+ and CD4+CD154+ T cells after roughly 12 h CMV IE-1 peptide stimulation. The TCR originated in a female donor who had a heart transplant and CMV viremia. CDR3 loop: CASSQDWGTRFYEQYF. At the DNA level, the sequence is TGTGCCAGCAGCCAAGATTGGGGGACTAGATTCTACGAGCAGTACTTC.